One T cell receptor beta chain is described in this entry. Germline loops: CDR1 ENHRY, CDR2 SYGVKD. The CDR3 runs 13 residues. With 9 bases clipped from V and 1 base from J, the junction kept 4 bases outside the gene matches. Profiling relied on immunoSEQ multiplex PCR, and the TCRdb table lists in-frame clones only, not all of them. Of under 250,000 clones listed, more than 75% are singletons. This entry comes from a study of cytomegalovirus exposure and HLA in healthy donors. The sequenced sample was PBMCs. The TCR originated in a man between 18 and 29 years old in good health and CMV-seronegative. This chain connects TRBV10-3 to TRBJ1-1, with 8 bases lining up with TRBD1. CDR3 loop: CAIQGESNTEAFF. In DNA, the CDR3 is TGTGCCATACAGGGGGAGTCGAACACTGAAGCTTTCTTT.